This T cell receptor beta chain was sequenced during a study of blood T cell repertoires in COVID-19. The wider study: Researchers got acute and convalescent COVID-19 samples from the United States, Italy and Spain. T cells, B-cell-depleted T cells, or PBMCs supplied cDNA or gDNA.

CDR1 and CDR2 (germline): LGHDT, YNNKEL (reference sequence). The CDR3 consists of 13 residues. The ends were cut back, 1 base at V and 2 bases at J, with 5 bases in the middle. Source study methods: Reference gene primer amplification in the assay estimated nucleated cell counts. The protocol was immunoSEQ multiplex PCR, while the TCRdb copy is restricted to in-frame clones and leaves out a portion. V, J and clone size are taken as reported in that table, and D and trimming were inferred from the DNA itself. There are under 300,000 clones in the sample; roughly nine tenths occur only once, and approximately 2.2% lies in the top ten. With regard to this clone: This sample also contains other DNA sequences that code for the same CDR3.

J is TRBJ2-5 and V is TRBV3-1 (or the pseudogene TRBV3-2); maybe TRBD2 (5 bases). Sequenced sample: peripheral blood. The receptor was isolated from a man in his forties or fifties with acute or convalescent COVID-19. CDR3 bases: TGTGCCAGCAGCCAAGGAGGGCAAGAGACCCAGTACTTC. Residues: CASSQGGQETQYF.